The entry below gives a single TCR beta chain sequence along with its context. Repertoires were generated with immunoSEQ multiplex PCR, while TCRdb's copy carries only in-frame clones and drops some. The data show about 20,000 clones, approximately 91% seen once. The data belong to a study of T cell changes during pregnancy in multiple sclerosis. The sequence came from a female donor in good health, enrolled as a control in a pregnancy study. The source was CD8+ T cells from peripheral blood mononuclear cells, collected after pregnancy.

CDR3 sequence (DNA): TGCGCCAGCAGCCAAGACCAGGGAAGCTCCTACGAGCAGTACTTC. It yields the protein CASSQDQGSSYEQYF. The rearrangement uses TRBV4-3 and TRBJ2-7; perhaps TRBD1 as D (5 bases). With 0 bases removed from V and 0 bases from J, the gap between germline ends came to 9 bases. CDR3 length: 15 residues. Germline lookup yields CDR1 LGHNA and CDR2 YSLEER.